This T cell receptor beta chain was obtained from a study of cytomegalovirus exposure and HLA in healthy donors. The wider study: Assignment to the Caucasian-associated ancestry cluster applied to about 80% of the approximately 370 genotyped donors.

Per germline, CDR1 SGHNT and CDR2 YYREEE (reference sequence). This CDR3 is built from 14 residues. V was shortened by 3 bases and J by 1 base, with 11 bases between the two germline ends. Study-level points and caveats: There were 150 to 200 TCR beta chains listed as cytomegalovirus-associated. An analysis was carried out later, and it reportedly showed fewer N-insertions in an Asian-associated ancestry cluster than the roughly 700-donor mean.

Of note for this clone: Its antigen is unknown.

A multiplex PCR was run with 60 Vbeta primers and 13 Jbeta primers. The data were produced by immunoSEQ multiplex PCR, yet TCRdb's version contains in-frame clones alone and is incomplete. This sample yields 150,000 to 200,000 clones, of which 70% to 90% are seen a single time; 6% to 9% belongs to the top ten. The TCR comes from a woman aged 25 to 39 in good health and CMV-seropositive. The material sequenced was PBMCs. The chain is built from TRBV5-4 and TRBJ2-7; TRBD1 might be the D (6 bases). The DNA for the CDR3 is TGTGCCAGCAGCTACCGGGACACATCCTACGAGCAGTACTTC. Protein product: CASSYRDTSYEQYF.